The 5 T cell receptor beta chains reported below all come from one sample, sequenced in a study of CXCR3-negative and CXCR3-positive naive CD8 T cells (dated by TCRdb to about 2019). The sequencer was a NextSeq 550. The Human TCR Profiling Kit (MiLaboratory) was used to prepare UMI-labeled 5' RACE TRB cDNA libraries. With the reads reprocessed by TCRdb, a single entry stands for each CDR3 protein sequence and no DNA is reported. The record for this sample contains 75,000 to 95,000 distinct CDR3 sequences. The ten largest clones represent 0.85% to 1.4% of the sample. Sequenced: naive CXCR3- CD8+ T cells from blood. What the cell subset or site label conveys for this sample: CD45RO-CCR7+CD27+CD95- naive CD8+ T cells lacking CXCR3 (TNR3-). These TCRs come from a human donor in good health. Some clones in this sample may be carry-over from other donors' samples.

CDR3 loop: CASRRWGLLGDQYF. The chain has TRBV5-6 and TRBJ2-5; the D call from TCRdb, TRBD1, cannot be confirmed without DNA. CDR1 is SGHDT and CDR2 is YYEEEE in the germline V gene. The CDR3 covers 14 residues.

V is TRBV30 and J is TRBJ2-1; the TCRdb D gene call, TRBD2, has no DNA to confirm it. The V gene's germline CDR1 is GTSNPN and CDR2 SVGIG (reference sequence). The CDR3 runs to 13 residues. The CDR3 spells CAWSLAGDAEQFF.

The genes are TRBV7-9 and TRBJ2-5. The CDR3 has 12 residues. Germline loops: CDR1 SEHNR, CDR2 FQNEAQ (reference sequence). CDR3: CASSLGSETQYF.

The chain is built from TRBV7-9 and TRBJ2-3; TCRdb designates TRBD2, a call that cannot be tested without DNA. The germline V gene has CDR1 SEHNR and CDR2 FQNEAQ (reference sequence). The CDR3 has 17 residues. This CDR3 reads CASSRGGLAGVTDTQHF.

This chain joins TRBV7-9 and TRBJ2-5; TCRdb reports TRBD1, a call that lacks DNA to check it against. The CDR3 spans 15 residues. In germline, CDR1 is SEHNR, CDR2 FQNEAQ (reference sequence). CDR3 amino acids: CASSSQGTAEETQYF.